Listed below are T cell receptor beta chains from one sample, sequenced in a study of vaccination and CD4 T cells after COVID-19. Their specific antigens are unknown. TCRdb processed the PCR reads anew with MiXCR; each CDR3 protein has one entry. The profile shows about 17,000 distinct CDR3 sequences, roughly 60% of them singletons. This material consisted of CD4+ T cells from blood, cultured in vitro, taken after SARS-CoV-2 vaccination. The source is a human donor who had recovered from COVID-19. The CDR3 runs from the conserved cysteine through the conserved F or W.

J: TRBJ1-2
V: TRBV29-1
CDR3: CSVWFVSTGPKRGYTF

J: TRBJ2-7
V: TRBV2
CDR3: CAIGTFSYEQYF

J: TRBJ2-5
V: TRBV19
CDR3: CASHGNQGAQYF

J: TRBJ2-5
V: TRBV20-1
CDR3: CSAGQGFQETQYF

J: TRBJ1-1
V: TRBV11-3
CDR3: CASSLFRGSLNTEAFF

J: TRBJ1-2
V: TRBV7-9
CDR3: CASSLAWDRGLEGYTF

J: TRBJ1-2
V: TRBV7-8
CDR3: CASSLTHTNYGYTF

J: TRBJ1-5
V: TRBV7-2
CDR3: CASSYRGQQPQHF

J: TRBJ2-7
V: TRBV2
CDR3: CASSKGSGTRAYF

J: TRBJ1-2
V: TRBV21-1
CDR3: CASSKGLEGKGNYGYTF

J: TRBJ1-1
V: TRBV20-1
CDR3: CSARGTRYTEAFF

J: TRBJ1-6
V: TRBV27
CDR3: CASSLYGRASPPLHF

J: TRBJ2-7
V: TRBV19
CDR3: CASSIGVHSGLNEQYF

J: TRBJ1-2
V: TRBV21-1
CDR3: CASSTSSRGRRYGYTF

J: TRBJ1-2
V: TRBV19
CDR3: CASSTGTGSSGYTF

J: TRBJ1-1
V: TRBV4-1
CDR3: CASGHPGVNTEAFF

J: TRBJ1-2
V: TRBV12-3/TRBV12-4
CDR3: CASSFSTSGYTF

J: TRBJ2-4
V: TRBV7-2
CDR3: CASSFVGGNIQYF

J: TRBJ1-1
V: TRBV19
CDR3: CASSKSGGLNTEAFF

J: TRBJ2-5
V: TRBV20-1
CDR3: CSVASRGAQETQYF

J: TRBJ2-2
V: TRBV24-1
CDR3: CATSKTGQGVTGELFF

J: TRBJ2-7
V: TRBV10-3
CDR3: CAISGERAGVVYEQYF

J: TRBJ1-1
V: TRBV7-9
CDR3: CASSLAVFNTEAFF

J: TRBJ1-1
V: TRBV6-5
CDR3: CASSYSGTGNEAFF

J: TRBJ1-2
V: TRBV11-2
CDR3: CASSPSNRGYGYTF

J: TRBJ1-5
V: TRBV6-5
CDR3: CASSYAGGSQPQHF

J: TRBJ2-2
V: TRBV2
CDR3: CASSPDRGTGELFF

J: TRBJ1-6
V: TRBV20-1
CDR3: CSARVAGGYNSPLHF

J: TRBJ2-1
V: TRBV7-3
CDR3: CASSLYTGLAGESSYNEQFF

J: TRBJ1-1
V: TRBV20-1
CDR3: CSANGAGFWNTEAFF

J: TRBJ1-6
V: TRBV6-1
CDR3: CASSVDRDSPLHF

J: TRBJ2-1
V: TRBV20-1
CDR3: CSARTSGRFYNEQFF

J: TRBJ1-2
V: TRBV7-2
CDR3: CASSLPVGGTYGYTF

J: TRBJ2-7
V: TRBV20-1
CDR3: CSAQIQTRSYEQYF

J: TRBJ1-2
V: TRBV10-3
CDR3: CAISEQFYGYTF

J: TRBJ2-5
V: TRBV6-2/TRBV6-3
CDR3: CASTPGGRETWTETQYF